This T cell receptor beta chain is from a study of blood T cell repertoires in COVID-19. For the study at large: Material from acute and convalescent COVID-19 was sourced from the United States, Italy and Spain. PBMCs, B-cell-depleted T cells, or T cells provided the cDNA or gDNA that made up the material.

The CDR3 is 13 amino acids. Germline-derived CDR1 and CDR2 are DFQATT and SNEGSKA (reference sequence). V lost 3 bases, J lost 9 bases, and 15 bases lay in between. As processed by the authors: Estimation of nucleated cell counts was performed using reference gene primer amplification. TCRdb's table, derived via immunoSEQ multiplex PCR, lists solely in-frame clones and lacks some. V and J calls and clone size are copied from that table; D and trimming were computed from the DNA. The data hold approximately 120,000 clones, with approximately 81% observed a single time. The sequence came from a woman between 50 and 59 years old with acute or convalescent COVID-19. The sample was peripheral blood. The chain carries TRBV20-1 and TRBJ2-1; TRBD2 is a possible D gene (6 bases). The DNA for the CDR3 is TGCAGTGCTAGTTCGGGGGTTAGGGGTGAGCAGTTCTTC. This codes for CSASSGVRGEQFF.